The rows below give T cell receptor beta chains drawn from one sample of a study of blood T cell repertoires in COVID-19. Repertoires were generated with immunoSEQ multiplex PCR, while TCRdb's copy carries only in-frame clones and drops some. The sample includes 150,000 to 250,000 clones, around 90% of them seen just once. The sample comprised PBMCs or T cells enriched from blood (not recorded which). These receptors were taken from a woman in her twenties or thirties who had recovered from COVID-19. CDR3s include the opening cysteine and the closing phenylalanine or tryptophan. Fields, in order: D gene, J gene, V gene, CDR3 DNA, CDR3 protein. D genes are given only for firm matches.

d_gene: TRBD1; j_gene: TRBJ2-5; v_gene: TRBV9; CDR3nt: TGTGCCAGCAGCCGGACAGGGGAAGAGACCCAGTACTTC; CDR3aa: CASSRTGEETQYF
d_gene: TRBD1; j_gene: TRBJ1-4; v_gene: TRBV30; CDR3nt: TGTGCCTGCTCCGACGGGACAGGGTCTGGAAAACTGTTTTTT; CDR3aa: CACSDGTGSGKLFF
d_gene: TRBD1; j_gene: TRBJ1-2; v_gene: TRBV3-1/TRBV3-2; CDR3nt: TGTGCCAGCAGCCAAGATCCGGGACAGGGGTTTGGCTACACCTTC; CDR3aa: CASSQDPGQGFGYTF
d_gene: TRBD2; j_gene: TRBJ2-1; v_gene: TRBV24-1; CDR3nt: TGTGCCACCAGTGAGAGCACTAGCGGGAGGCGCTATGAGCAGTTCTTC; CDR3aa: CATSESTSGRRYEQFF
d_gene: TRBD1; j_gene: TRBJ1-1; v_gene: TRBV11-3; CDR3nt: TGTGCCAGCAGCCGCAACAGGGGGCAGGACACTGAAGCTTTCTTT; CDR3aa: CASSRNRGQDTEAFF
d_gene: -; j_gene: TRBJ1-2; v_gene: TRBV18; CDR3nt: TGTGCCAGCTCACCAGCAGACAGGTCCTATGGCTACACCTTC; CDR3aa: CASSPADRSYGYTF
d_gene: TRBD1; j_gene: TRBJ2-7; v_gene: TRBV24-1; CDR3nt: TGTGCCACCAGTGGCGCCGGGACAGGGGGTAGTGAGCAGTACTTC; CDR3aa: CATSGAGTGGSEQYF
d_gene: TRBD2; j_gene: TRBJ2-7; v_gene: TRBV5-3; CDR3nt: TGTGCCAGAAGCTCGTCTAGCGGGGGGCCCTTCGGCGAGCAGTACTTC; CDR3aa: CARSSSSGGPFGEQYF
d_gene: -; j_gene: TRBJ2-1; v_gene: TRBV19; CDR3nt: TGTGCCAGTAGTATTAGGGGGAGGGGTGACAATGAGCAGTTCTTC; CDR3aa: CASSIRGRGDNEQFF
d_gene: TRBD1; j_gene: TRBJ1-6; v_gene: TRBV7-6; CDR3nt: TGTGCCAGCAGCTTGGACAGGGACAATTCACCCCTCCACTTT; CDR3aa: CASSLDRDNSPLHF
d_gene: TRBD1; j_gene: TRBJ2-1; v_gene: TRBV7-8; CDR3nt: TGTGCCAGCAGTGTCCGACAGGGACCTCGGAATGAGCAGTTCTTC; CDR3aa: CASSVRQGPRNEQFF